Listed below are T cell receptor beta chains from one sample, sequenced in a study of blood T cell repertoires in COVID-19. Repertoires were generated with immunoSEQ multiplex PCR, while TCRdb's copy carries only in-frame clones and drops some. The sample gives 81,000 or so clones, 85% of which show up once; around 9.6% is in the top ten. Sequencing was carried out using peripheral blood. These receptors were obtained from a man in his forties or fifties with COVID-19, enrolled during active disease. CDR3s include the opening cysteine and the closing phenylalanine or tryptophan. A D gene is named only where the DNA matches it firmly. Only part of the rows carry a size: once, few, many, or a class if the clone is expanded.

d_gene	v_gene	j_gene	abundance	CDR3nt	CDR3aa
NA	TRBV5-1	TRBJ2-1	NA	TGCGCCAGCTCTGCATCTAGGCAAAGCTACAATGAGCAGTTCTTC	CASSASRQSYNEQFF
TRBD2	TRBV5-1	TRBJ2-7	NA	TGCGCCAGCAGCTTTTCGGGGCTAGCGGGCTCCTACGAGCAGTACTTC	CASSFSGLAGSYEQYF
NA	TRBV5-1	TRBJ2-7	NA	TGCGCCAGCAGCTTGGCCGAACAGGGAGGGTACGAGCAGTACTTC	CASSLAEQGGYEQYF
TRBD1	TRBV6-1	TRBJ1-5	few	TGTGCCAGCAGTGAGGACAGGCGCAATCAGCCCCAGCATTTT	CASSEDRRNQPQHF
NA	TRBV10-2	TRBJ2-7	once	TGCGCCAGCAGTGATAGCCTAACTCTCGAGCAGTACTTC	CASSDSLTLEQYF
TRBD2	TRBV11-2	TRBJ2-1	NA	TGTGCCAGCAGCTTAGATCTAGCTAGCGGTACTAACGGTGAGCAGTTCTTC	CASSLDLASGTNGEQFF
TRBD1	TRBV27	TRBJ2-4	NA	TGTGCCAGCAGTTTAAGCTCGCAGGGGGCTTTACTAGCCAAAAACATTCAGTACTTC	CASSLSSQGALLAKNIQYF
NA	TRBV3-1/TRBV3-2	TRBJ2-2	once	TGTGCCAGCAGCCTCACAGGATCTGGAATCGGGGAGCTGTTTTTT	CASSLTGSGIGELFF
TRBD1	TRBV6-1	TRBJ2-7	medium-sized	TGTGCCAGCAGTGAAGCGCAAGGGACAGGAACCTACGAGCAGTACTTC	CASSEAQGTGTYEQYF
NA	TRBV18	TRBJ2-5	NA	TGTGCCAGCTCACCACCTAACAAAGAGACCCAGTACTTC	CASSPPNKETQYF
NA	TRBV6-5	TRBJ1-6	few	TGTGCCAGCAGAACAGGGTATAATTCACCCCTCCACTTT	CASRTGYNSPLHF
TRBD1	TRBV19	TRBJ2-7	once	TGTGCCAGTAGTGGGGACAGTCCTACCTACGAGCAGTACTTC	CASSGDSPTYEQYF
NA	TRBV5-1	TRBJ1-1	few	TGCGCCAGCAGCCCCCAGCAGGGCAGCACTGAAGCTTTCTTT	CASSPQQGSTEAFF
NA	TRBV6-5	TRBJ2-1	NA	TGTGCCAGCGGGGGAGGCGTAGGAAATGAGCAGTTCTTC	CASGGGVGNEQFF
TRBD1	TRBV11-2	TRBJ1-4	NA	TGTGCCAGCAGCGAAGAGGGACAGGCGAATGAAAAACTGTTTTTT	CASSEEGQANEKLFF
TRBD1	TRBV28	TRBJ1-1	NA	TGTGCCATCATCCGGGACAGGGGGCGGAACACTGAAGCTTTCTTT	CAIIRDRGRNTEAFF
NA	TRBV15	TRBJ2-3	NA	TGTGCCACCAGCAGAGGTGCGGCCACAGATACGCAGTATTTT	CATSRGAATDTQYF
TRBD1	TRBV2	TRBJ1-5	NA	TGTGCCAGCAGGGACCTGACAGGGAATCAGCCCCAGCATTTT	CASRDLTGNQPQHF
NA	TRBV19	TRBJ1-5	NA	TGTGCCAGTAACGATAGGCTCCCGGGGCAGCCCCAGCATTTT	CASNDRLPGQPQHF
NA	TRBV6-5	TRBJ1-2	NA	TGTGCCAGCAGTTACTCGGAGGGAAGAGCCCTTGGCTACACCTTC	CASSYSEGRALGYTF
TRBD1	TRBV6-2/TRBV6-3	TRBJ1-4	NA	TGTGCCAGCAGTCCCTGGACAGGGAGGGAAAAACTGTTTTTT	CASSPWTGREKLFF
NA	TRBV6-5	TRBJ2-7	NA	TGTGCCAGCAGTTACGCGGCAGATTCCTACGAGCAGTACTTC	CASSYAADSYEQYF
TRBD2	TRBV10-1	TRBJ2-5	NA	TGCGCCAGCAGTAAGGGACTAGAGCGGGACCAAGAGACCCAGTACTTC	CASSKGLERDQETQYF
TRBD1	TRBV5-4	TRBJ1-2	few	TGTGCCAGCAGCATAGACAGGGAGGGCTACACCTTC	CASSIDREGYTF
TRBD1	TRBV4-2	TRBJ2-7	NA	TGTGCCAGCAGCCAAGATCAACCGGGACAGGGGAGGCACGAGCAGTACTTC	CASSQDQPGQGRHEQYF
TRBD1	TRBV29-1	TRBJ1-3	NA	TGCAGCGTGAGACAGGGCGCAAACACCATATATTTT	CSVRQGANTIYF
NA	TRBV19	TRBJ1-5	NA	TGTGCCAGTAGTCCCCGCAGGGCTGGAAGTTATCAGCCCCAGCATTTT	CASSPRRAGSYQPQHF
TRBD2	TRBV9	TRBJ2-1	NA	TGTGCCAGCAGCGTATATGGCGGGAGCTCCTACAATGAGCAGTTCTTC	CASSVYGGSSYNEQFF
NA	TRBV19	TRBJ1-5	NA	TGTGCCAGTAGACCTGACAGGCTGAATCAGCCCCAGCATTTT	CASRPDRLNQPQHF
TRBD2	TRBV10-3	TRBJ2-5	NA	TGTGCCATCAGTGAGTCGGCTAGCGGGAGAGAAGAGACCCAGTACTTC	CAISESASGREETQYF
NA	TRBV5-1	TRBJ1-1	few	TGCGCCAGCAGCTTGGCGGGGGTGAGGGAATTCACTGAAGCTTTCTTT	CASSLAGVREFTEAFF
TRBD1	TRBV6-5	TRBJ2-1	few	TGTGCCAGCAGTTTCGGGACAGCCTACAATGAGCAGTTCTTC	CASSFGTAYNEQFF
NA	TRBV4-2	TRBJ1-5	NA	TGTGCCAGCAGCCAAGATGTTACCCGGCAGCCCCAGCATTTT	CASSQDVTRQPQHF
TRBD2	TRBV7-2	TRBJ2-1	NA	TGTGCCAGCAGCTTGCTAGCGGTGACGGTCAATGAGCAGTTCTTC	CASSLLAVTVNEQFF
TRBD2	TRBV28	TRBJ2-2	NA	TGTGCCAGCAGTTTATCCCTAGCGGACACCGGGGAGCTGTTTTTT	CASSLSLADTGELFF
NA	TRBV19	TRBJ2-1	NA	TGTGCCAGTAACTCAGCTAGTTACAATGAGCAGTTCTTC	CASNSASYNEQFF
NA	TRBV7-6	TRBJ1-6	NA	TGTGCCAGCAGCTTAGGCGAACATTCACCCCTCCACTTT	CASSLGEHSPLHF
NA	TRBV28	TRBJ1-1	NA	TGTGCCAGCAGGCTAAGGGGGAGTACTGAAGCTTTCTTT	CASRLRGSTEAFF
NA	TRBV7-8	TRBJ1-5	NA	TGTGCCAGCAGCTTAGCGGGGAGAGGTCCATTGCGACAGCCCCAGCATTTT	CASSLAGRGPLRQPQHF
TRBD2	TRBV24-1	TRBJ2-5	NA	TGTGCCACCAGTGAGGGAGGGACTAGCGGGAGTGAAGGAGAGACCCAGTACTTC	CATSEGGTSGSEGETQYF
NA	TRBV19	TRBJ2-6	once	TGTGCCAGTAGTATAGATCTGGGGGGGCTTGGGGCCAACGTCCTGACTTTC	CASSIDLGGLGANVLTF
TRBD1	TRBV28	TRBJ1-1	once	TGTGCCAGCACACAGGGGAGCCTCAACACTGAAGCTTTCTTT	CASTQGSLNTEAFF
NA	TRBV6-5	TRBJ1-4	NA	TGTGCCAGCAGGGGGCAAGCCGAAAAACTGTTTTTT	CASRGQAEKLFF
NA	TRBV7-3	TRBJ2-1	NA	TGTGCCAGCAGCCCCCTGACGGGTAATGAGCAGTTCTTC	CASSPLTGNEQFF
NA	TRBV6-5	TRBJ2-3	NA	TGTGCCAGCACCTCGGTCGGGTTAGATACGCAGTATTTT	CASTSVGLDTQYF
NA	TRBV3-1/TRBV3-2	TRBJ1-4	once	TGTGCCAGCAGCTCAATGGTGGCAGGGGAGGAAAAACTGTTTTTT	CASSSMVAGEEKLFF
NA	TRBV5-6	TRBJ1-1	NA	TGTGCCAGCAGCTTGGGAGGGAACACTGAAGCTTTCTTT	CASSLGGNTEAFF
NA	TRBV19	TRBJ1-4	NA	TGTGCCAGTTCGACAGCGACTAATGAAAAACTGTTTTTT	CASSTATNEKLFF
TRBD1	TRBV20-1	TRBJ1-6	NA	TGCAGTGCTAATGACAGGGGCGCAGCCCGGGATAATTCACCCCTCCACTTT	CSANDRGAARDNSPLHF
NA	TRBV9	TRBJ2-3	few	TGTGCCAGCAGCGTAGGAGGGCGCGAGGCAGATACGCAGTATTTT	CASSVGGREADTQYF
NA	TRBV6-5	TRBJ1-1	NA	TGTGCCAGCAGTTCTCGGGTGAACACTGAAGCTTTCTTT	CASSSRVNTEAFF
NA	TRBV27	TRBJ2-7	NA	TGTGCCAGCAGCAAGGCGGGCGAGCAGTACTTC	CASSKAGEQYF
TRBD1	TRBV14	TRBJ1-4	few	TGTGCCAGCAGCCAGAGGACAGGGAATGTGGCAAAACTGTTTTTT	CASSQRTGNVAKLFF
TRBD1	TRBV6-5	TRBJ1-1	NA	TGTGCCAGCGGGCGGGACAGGTGGACTGAAGCTTTCTTT	CASGRDRWTEAFF